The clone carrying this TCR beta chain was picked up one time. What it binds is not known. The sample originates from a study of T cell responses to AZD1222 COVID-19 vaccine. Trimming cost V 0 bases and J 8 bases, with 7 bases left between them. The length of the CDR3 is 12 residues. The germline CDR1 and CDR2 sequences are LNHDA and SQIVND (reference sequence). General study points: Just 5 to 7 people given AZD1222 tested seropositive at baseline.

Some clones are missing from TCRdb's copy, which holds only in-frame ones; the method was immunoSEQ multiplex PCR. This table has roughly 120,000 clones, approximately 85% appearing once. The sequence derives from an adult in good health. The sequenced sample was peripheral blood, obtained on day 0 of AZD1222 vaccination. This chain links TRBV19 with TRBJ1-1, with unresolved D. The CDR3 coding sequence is TGTGCCAGTAGTATAGATCGCAGAGAAGCTTTCTTT. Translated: CASSIDRREAFF.